Listed here is a single T cell receptor (beta chain). What it binds is unknown. The sample is drawn from a study of T cells in tuberculosis. For the study at large: In South Africa, adults with active tuberculosis were compared with IGRA-negative and latently infected IGRA-positive adolescents.

The J segment lost 5 bases and the V segment lost 1 base, leaving 5 bases of the junction unmatched. The CDR3 covers 15 residues. Germline CDR1 is SGHNT and CDR2 is YENEEA. Study results and caveats: Smaller distances to GMM-specific TCRs suggested their expansion in active tuberculosis. The TCR-beta difference was not significant; alpha differences partly reflected length.

Sequenced by immunoSEQ multiplex PCR; TCRdb stores in-frame clones only, minus some. The sample lists some 34,000 clones, 85% to 95% seen once, with over 6.5% in the top ten. J is TRBJ2-1 and V is TRBV11-3, with TRBD2 matching 7 bases. The TCR comes from a donor under 30 with latent tuberculosis or without tuberculosis infection. The sequencing sample was made of PBMCs. The CDR3 region has the DNA TGTGCCAGCAGCTTAGGCGGGGGTCTCCACAATGAGCAGTTCTTC. As protein: CASSLGGGLHNEQFF.